One and the same sample provided the 14 T cell receptor beta chains below, sequenced in a study of metastatic and nonmetastatic thyroid tumors. Each patient went into thyroid surgery without having received any treatment. TCRdb reassembled clones from the PCR reads with MiXCR. The profile shows fewer than 25,000 clones, approximately 21% of them singletons. What was sequenced was blood. The receptor set was obtained from a male donor with papillary thyroid cancer or a benign thyroid nodule (not recorded which). Some clones in this sample may be carry-over from other donors' samples.

In its sample, this clone was seen many times. The genes are TRBV2 and TRBJ2-5; D is ambiguous. This CDR3 is 12 amino acids long. Between the trimmed V and J ends, which lost 4 bases and 4 bases, there was a span of 7 bases. Germline CDR1 and CDR2: SNHLY and FYNNEI. DNA of the CDR3: TGTGCCAGCAGTGTGTCGGGAGAGACCCAGTACTTC. Protein product: CASSVSGETQYF. Complete variable domain (other parts from reference TRBV2 and TRBJ2-5): EPEVTQTPSHQVTQMGQEVILRCVPISNHLYFYWYRQILGQKVEFLVSFYNNEISEKSEIFDDQFSVERPDGSNFTLKIRSTKLEDSAMYFCASSVSGETQYFGPGTRLLVL.

This chain uses TRBV28 with TRBJ2-1, with 7 bases aligning to TRBD1. The junction had 8 bases not matched to a gene; V was cut back by 3 bases and J by 6 bases. Per the germline V gene, CDR1 is MDHEN and CDR2 is SYDVKM. This CDR3 spans 15 amino acids. In nucleotides, the CDR3 is TGTGCCAGCAGTTTCCGAGACAGGGTACTCAATGAGCAGTTCTTC. This gives the protein CASSFRDRVLNEQFF.

Judged by abundance, this clone is medium-sized. The genes are TRBV20-1 and TRBJ2-2, with D possibly matching TRBD1 (5 bases). Germline V gene sequence: CDR1 DFQATT, CDR2 SNEGSKA (reference sequence). The CDR3 loop spans 15 amino acids. The germline V and J ends were trimmed by 3 bases and 0 bases, with 11 bases remaining between them. CDR3 residues: CSASKQETNTGELFF. The CDR3, as DNA: TGCAGTGCTAGCAAACAGGAAACGAACACCGGGGAGCTGTTTTTT.

Concerning this clone itself: A read error may be the cause here, since a much bigger clone is one base away. V is TRBV11-2 and J is TRBJ2-5; D perhaps matches TRBD2 (6 bases). CDR3 length: 15 residues. V lost 1 base, J lost 4 bases, and 13 bases lay in between. Germline V gives CDR1 SGHAT, CDR2 FQNNGV. CDR3 sequence: CASSLGSGSGETQYF. The CDR3 nucleotides are TGTGCCAGCAGCTTAGGGAGCGGGTCTGGAGAGACCCAGTACTTC. The full variable domain, completed using reference TRBV11-2 and TRBJ2-5, is EAGVAQSPRYKIIEKRQSVAFWCNPISGHATLYWYQQILGQGPKLLIQFQNNGVVDDSQLPKDRFSAERLKGVDSTLKIQPAKLEDSAVYLCASSLGSGSGETQYFGPGTRLLVL.

This clone has ten or more counts. The CDR3 here is CASSSTSGTGVNEQFF. For the CDR3, the DNA is TGTGCCAGCAGCTCAACCTCCGGGACAGGGGTAAATGAGCAGTTCTTC. The V call is TRBV7-6, the J call TRBJ2-1; 10 bases match TRBD1. Germline trimming cut 4 bases from V and 7 bases from J; bases unmatched to any gene: 10. The CDR3 extends over 16 amino acids. Germline lookup yields CDR1 SGHVS and CDR2 FNYEAQ. The entire variable domain, with the rest obtained from reference TRBV7-6 and TRBJ2-1, is as follows: GAGVSQSPRYKVTKRGQDVALRCDPISGHVSLYWYRQALGQGPEFLTYFNYEAQQDKSGLPNDRFSAERPEGSISTLTIQRTEQRDSAMYRCASSSTSGTGVNEQFFGPGTRLTVL.

This clone has at least ten counts. This chain connects TRBV9 to TRBJ2-2, with D uncertain. The CDR3 has 14 residues. V lost 4 bases and J lost 3, with 10 bases in between. Germline lookup yields CDR1 SGDLS and CDR2 YYNGEE. The CDR3 protein is CASSITAYTGELFF. CDR3 bases: TGTGCCAGCAGCATAACAGCATACACCGGGGAGCTGTTTTTT.

The chain combines TRBV5-6 with TRBJ1-2, with 10 bases matching TRBD1. The CDR3 spans 16 residues. Germline V gene lookup returns CDR1 SGHDT and CDR2 YYEEEE. The V and J ends lost 4 bases and 4 bases, in that order; junction bases with no gene match: 10. In nucleotides, the CDR3 is TGTGCCAGCAGCCCCATCTGGGGACAGGGGAGCTATGGCTACACCTTC. Amino acids: CASSPIWGQGSYGYTF. The full variable domain, in which reference TRBV5-6 and TRBJ1-2 provide the parts outside the CDR3, is DAGVTQSPTHLIKTRGQQVTLRCSPKSGHDTVSWYQQALGQGPQFIFQYYEEEERQRGNFPDRFSGHQFPNYSSELNVNALLLGDSALYLCASSPIWGQGSYGYTFGSGTRLTVV.

This clone was detected once. This rearrangement joins TRBV4-1 to TRBJ2-5; 7 bases match TRBD2. The length of the CDR3 is 15 residues. From germline, CDR1 is MGHRA and CDR2 YSYEKL. With 3 bases clipped from V and 5 bases from J, the junction kept 9 bases outside the gene matches. CDR3 coding DNA: TGCGCCAGCAGCCACCCCGGGGGAGGGTCGGAGACCCAGTACTTC. It specifies CASSHPGGGSETQYF.

The CDR3 DNA sequence: TGTGCCTGGTCCTACGGCCTCGCGGGGTCACCCCTCCACTTT. The encoded protein is CAWSYGLAGSPLHF. The V call is TRBV30, the J call TRBJ1-6; the D is unclear. CDR3 length equals 14 residues. Germline CDR1 and CDR2: GTSNPN and SVGIG (reference sequence). The V gene lost 5 bases and the J gene lost 10 bases, with 18 bases spanning the gap.

This clone was counted ten times or more. The J gene is TRBJ2-3, the V gene TRBV5-1; 8 bases match TRBD1. CDR1 is SGHRS, CDR2 YFSETQ, per germline. This CDR3 spans 15 amino acids. V shed 4 bases and J 5 bases; nucleotides not matched to a gene: 9. CDR3 bases: TGCGCCAGCAGCGTCACAGGGACAGGTGAAGATACGCAGTATTTT. This gives the protein CASSVTGTGEDTQYF.

This clone was counted ten times or more. The genes are TRBV19 and TRBJ1-5; D might be TRBD1 (6 bases). The V gene's germline CDR1 is LNHDA and CDR2 SQIVND (reference sequence). This CDR3 spans 15 amino acids. V gave up 3 bases and J gave up 5 bases, with 14 bases separating them. The chain's CDR3 is CASSMTWGADQPQHF. The CDR3 bases are TGTGCCAGTAGTATGACCTGGGGGGCAGATCAGCCCCAGCATTTT.

The chain is built from TRBV9 and TRBJ1-5, with TRBD1 identical over 7 bases. V was pared by 4 bases and J by 6 bases, with 10 bases of the junction left unmatched. Germline V gene lookup returns CDR1 SGDLS and CDR2 YYNGEE. The CDR3 is 15 residues long. CDR3 DNA sequence: TGTGCCAGCAGCCCCGATCCGGGACAGACTCAGCCCCAGCATTTT. Translated, it gives CASSPDPGQTQPQHF.

This clone was observed many times. V is TRBV5-1 and J is TRBJ2-3; TRBD2 agrees at 10 bases. V lost 0 bases and J lost 6; bases outside the gene matches: 16. Germline V gene lookup returns CDR1 SGHRS and CDR2 YFSETQ. The CDR3 consists of 19 residues. The CDR3 sequence is CASSLVASGSLGSGDTQYF. In DNA form, the CDR3 reads TGCGCCAGCAGCTTGGTGGCTAGCGGGAGTTTGGGTTCAGGGGATACGCAGTATTTT. Drawing the rest from reference TRBV5-1 and TRBJ2-3, the complete variable domain is KAGVTQTPRYLIKTRGQQVTLSCSPISGHRSVSWYQQTPGQGLQFLFEYFSETQRNKGNFPGRFSGRQFSNSRSEMNVSTLELGDSALYLCASSLVASGSLGSGDTQYFGPGTRLTVL.

The chain carries TRBV30 and TRBJ2-5; 10 positions agree with TRBD1. Germline V gene data show CDR1 as GTSNPN and CDR2 as SVGIG (reference sequence). The CDR3 spans 13 residues. The J segment lost 6 bases and the V segment lost 3 bases, leaving 4 bases of the junction unmatched. The CDR3 DNA sequence: TGTGCCTGGAGGACAGGGGGCGCGAAGACCCAGTACTTC. It translates to CAWRTGGAKTQYF.